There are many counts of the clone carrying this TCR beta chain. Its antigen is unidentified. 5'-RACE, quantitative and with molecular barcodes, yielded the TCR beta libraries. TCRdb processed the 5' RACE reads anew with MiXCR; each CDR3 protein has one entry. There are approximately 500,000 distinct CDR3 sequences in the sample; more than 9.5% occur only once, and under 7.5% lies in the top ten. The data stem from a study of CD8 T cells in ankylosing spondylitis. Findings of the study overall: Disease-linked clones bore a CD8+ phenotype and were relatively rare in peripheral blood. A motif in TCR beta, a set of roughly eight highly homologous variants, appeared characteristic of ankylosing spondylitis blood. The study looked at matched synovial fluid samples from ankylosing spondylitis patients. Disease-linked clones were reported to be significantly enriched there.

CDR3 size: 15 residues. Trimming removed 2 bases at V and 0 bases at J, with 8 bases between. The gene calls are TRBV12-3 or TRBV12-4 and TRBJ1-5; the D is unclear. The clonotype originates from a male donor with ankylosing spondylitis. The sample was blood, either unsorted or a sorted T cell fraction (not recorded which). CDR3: CASSLSGTSNQPQHF. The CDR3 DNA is TGTGCCAGCAGTTTAAGCGGCACTAGCAATCAGCCCCAGCATTTT.